This record covers a single T cell receptor (beta chain). No antigen is known for it. Base qualities were left out, and no much larger clone turns up one base away. CDR1 and CDR2 are read off the germline V gene as SGHNT and YENEEA. Reading from cysteine to phenylalanine, the CDR3 counts 16 amino acids. The entry retains the CDR3 DNA only, 48 bases that are in frame from base 1. From V the trimming removes 1 base and from J it removes 3 bases, while the gene matches leave 5 bases of the junction unaccounted for. In total, over 600 healthy bone marrow donors made up the cohort. At the time of sampling, every cohort member was nominally healthy, though immune exposures that went unrecorded were likely present. The donor was CMV seropositive and belonged to the group of 250 to 300 seropositive cohort members. A peripheral blood sample was collected from each donor, and TCR beta sequencing was performed on peripheral blood mononuclear cells. Genomic DNA extraction from the blood cell samples was performed with the Qiagen DNeasy Blood Extraction Kit.

Library preparation employed the immunoSEQ multiplex PCR assay. A mixture of 60 forward primers for TCR Vbeta segments and 13 reverse primers for TCR Jbeta segments was used in the multiplex PCR. The CDR3 region of rearranged TCR beta genes was amplified from genomic DNA by a multiplex PCR assay. The Illumina HiSeq System was used to sequence the amplified TCR beta libraries as 87-base-pair reads. Concerning the study's data processing: In a later analysis, tens of millions of unique TCR beta chains were counted across the roughly 610 repertoires, and roughly 10 million of these chains were shared by at least two donors. A nearest-neighbor algorithm error-corrected the raw reads and collapsed the reads into unique sequences, merging closely related sequences to remove PCR and sequencing errors. V, D and J gene segments were assigned by aligning CDR3 sequences to IMGT reference sequences. For a sequence to be retained, a match of at least six nucleotides was required to both a V gene segment and a J gene segment. Rearrangements were called productive when the CDR3 lacked stop codons and stayed in frame with V and J; all others were non-productive. CDR3 was defined according to IMGT convention as the region running from the second conserved V-encoded cysteine to the conserved J-encoded phenylalanine. Sequences without an unambiguous match to a single V gene segment were excluded from the earlier analysis of 587 of the donors. An earlier analysis of a few hundred of the donors classified V segments as functional when productive rearrangements were above 56.7% and as segregating when the standard deviation between donors was above 5%. To diagnose cytomegalovirus status from the catalog of TCR beta chain sequences, a statistical classification framework was built. A later analysis assigned V and J genes by comparing TCR nucleotide sequences with IMGT/GENE-DB human TR gene sequences. The TCRdist pipeline was used in a later analysis to assign CDR3 sequences and most-parsimonious VDJ recombination scenarios. In a later analysis, each TCR beta chain was defined by its CDR3 amino acid sequence together with its V-gene family, and reads lacking a unique V-gene family were excluded. In a later analysis, approximately 640 highly shared, low-generation-probability nucleotide sequences were removed to address suspected cross-contamination and a sequencing artifact. A later analysis calculated a clonal expansion index for each public chain from normalized within-repertoire ranks of inferred template counts. A later analysis computed generation probabilities with a VDJ recombination model fitted to out-of-frame rearrangements, and checked the results against IGoR. Hypergeometric tests were used in a later analysis to score TCR-TCR, TCR-HLA and TCR-CMV co-occurrence, with a repertoire-size bias correction applied to the TCR pairs. In a later analysis, false discovery rates were estimated by permuting HLA or CMV assignments 20 times. In a later analysis, co-occurring TCRs were grouped using DBSCAN, and TCRdist sequence similarity was added for clustering within HLA-allele-positive subsets. Repertoires with fewer than 30,000 or more than 120,000 public chains, plus five repertoires with anomalous nucleotide sharing, were excluded from co-occurrence clustering. TCRdb stores this immuneACCESS table with in-frame sequences only. Part of the clones is absent; in the studies checked, under half of the shortfall reflects unresolved V genes, and no reason is known for the rest. The V and J calls and clone size were taken over from that table, and D and trimming were inferred from the DNA. Recorded for this sample are 240,000 or so clones; roughly 82% of them occurred a single time. Together, the top ten hold more than 5% of the sample.

These data belong to a study of cytomegalovirus exposure and HLA in healthy donors listed by TCRdb under 2017. Context from the whole study: In an earlier analysis of under 600 of the donors, approximately 260 Gb of sequence data and just under 120 million unique TCR beta sequences from about 179 million T cells were reported. An early release covering approximately 600 HLA-typed donors comprised roughly 300 gigabases of sequencing data and around 85 million unique TCR sequences. Of the roughly 390 genotyped donors, 70% to 90% were placed in the genetic ancestry cluster associated with self-reported Caucasian donors. The aim of the study was to test whether cataloging public T cell receptors could identify signatures of past pathogen exposure. The study used immunosequencing to profile the T cell repertoires of approximately 650 subjects and linked those repertoires to cytomegalovirus serostatus. A separate validation cohort of 100 to 150 different subjects was used in addition to the roughly 720-subject first cohort. The study combined high-throughput TCR immunosequencing, statistical association of individual TCRs with disease status, and machine learning to predict cytomegalovirus infection status. A later analysis re-analyzed previously published TCR beta repertoires from roughly 630 donors and added high-resolution HLA genotyping to study TCR occurrence patterns. The later analysis used no new phenotypic data to find candidate immune exposures, relying instead on TCR beta sequences and their occurrence across donors. To decide whether each TCR beta V gene segment behaved as functional or pseudogenic, an earlier analysis of some 600 of the donors relied on high-throughput TCR beta sequencing. Donor age, sex, ethnicity and CMV serostatus were compiled alongside the repertoire data. In a later genetic analysis, genome-wide SNP genotypes for about 55% of the roughly 700 donors were used, and that subset was treated as a discovery cohort. Every discovery cohort repertoire had been produced on one sequencing platform. Both class I and class II loci were covered by HLA typing, at four-digit resolution. The number of typed donors differed by locus: 629-630 for A, B, C, DRB1 and DQB1; some 500 for DQA1; 606 for DPA1; and roughly 450 for DPB1. Five DR-DQ haplotypes were treated as single units for association and clustering because of strong linkage in the cohort. On average, about 240,000 unique TCR beta nucleotide sequences were sequenced per donor among a few hundred genotyped donors of the cohort, with 15% to 20% of those sequences being non-productive.

The full study reports these points: A further reported finding was that TCR beta sequences accurately predicted the HLA-A and HLA-B alleles for most subjects in the first cohort. In vitro tests confirmed that three of the cytomegalovirus-associated TCR beta chains recognize cytomegalovirus antigens. Some IMGT-functional V segments, including TRBV6-2 and TRBV6-3, could not be distinguished by the 87-base-pair reads and were therefore excluded. A total of 150 to 200 TCR beta chains were listed by the study as associated with cytomegalovirus. A later analysis found that HLA-associated TCR beta chains were more clonally expanded and had lower generation probabilities than equally common non-associated chains. A cluster of highly shared sequence variants was judged likely to represent a technical artifact of the sequencing pipeline. The classifier was reported to diagnose cytomegalovirus status with high specificity and sensitivity in both the original and validation cohorts. According to a later analysis, parvovirus B19, influenza, CMV and Epstein-Barr virus appeared linked to several top co-occurrence clusters. Correlated functional status among segregating V segments might be attributable to linkage disequilibrium, but an unknown experimental factor could not be ruled out. Because HLA typing was missing for some donors at each locus, association tests included only the typed subset. It was suggested by the authors that the approach could potentially be generalized to other disease states and immunological phenotypes. Most TCR sequences were observed very rarely across donors, whereas some public TCRs were present in many individuals. In a later genetic analysis, fewer N-insertions in productive TCRs were reported among donors in an Asian-associated ancestry cluster than the approximately 670-donor mean. Specific HLA alleles were associated with 16,951 TCR beta sequences at a false discovery rate of 0.05 in a later analysis. Assigning TCR associations to individual alleles was difficult when HLA alleles, especially DR and DQ, strongly co-occurred. Sequencing depth was assumed to be roughly uniform across donors in the presence/absence analyses, though that assumption may not hold. Because counts were too low, about 15 rarely observed V segments, including chromosome 9 orphons, were left out of the earlier analysis of over 550 of the donors. CMV serostatus was the only immune exposure information available for the cohort. An association between a missense DCLRE1C variant and V-gene and J-gene trimming of TCR beta chains was found in a later genetic analysis and replicated in an independent cohort. In an earlier analysis of 587 of the donors, most TCR beta V segments appeared in productive rearrangements about 87% or about 30% of the time, broadly matching IMGT annotations. A later analysis found that most CMV-associated TCR beta chains appeared HLA-restricted, with HLA associations seemingly driven largely by CMV exposure. A later analysis found that TCR association rates varied across HLA loci, with DRB1 alleles showing the most associated TCRs and HLA-C alleles the fewest. In this cohort, only TCR beta chains were sequenced, and detectable features were limited by the absence of alpha or paired-chain data.

Sequencing input: PBMCs. This TCR came from a middle-aged woman in good health and CMV-seropositive. This receptor chain uses TRBV11-3 and TRBJ2-2, and 7 junction bases match TRBD2. The sequence in DNA is TGTGCCAGCAGCTTAGTGCGGACTAGTCACACCGGGGAGCTGTTTTTT. It translates as CASSLVRTSHTGELFF. The full variable domain, with segments outside the CDR3 supplied by the reference TRBV11-3 and TRBJ2-2 proteins, appears as EAGVVQSPRYKIIEKKQPVAFWCNPISGHNTLYWYLQNLGQGPELLIRYENEEAVDDSQLPKDRFSAERLKGVDSTLKIQPAELGDSAVYLCASSLVRTSHTGELFFGEGSRLTVL.